This TCR beta chain was obtained from a study of blood T cell repertoires in COVID-19. The CDR3 runs 15 residues. Trimming pared 0 bases from V and 3 bases from J, leaving 10 bases between. From germline, CDR1 is SGHRS and CDR2 YFSETQ. Method: immunoSEQ multiplex PCR; TCRdb's copy keeps in-frame clones and lacks some. The profile shows just over 150,000 clones, 85% of them singletons. The receptor was isolated from a human donor with acute or convalescent COVID-19. The donor label of this sample is uncertain. Material: peripheral blood. The chain is built from TRBV5-1 and TRBJ1-5; TRBD1 is a possible D gene (5 bases). CDR3 loop: CASSLGTHANQPQHF. In nucleotides, the CDR3 is TGCGCCAGCAGCTTGGGGACACACGCCAATCAGCCCCAGCATTTT.